Following are 26 T cell receptor beta chains from one sample sequenced in a study of T cell responses to AZD1222 COVID-19 vaccine. TCRdb's copy holds only in-frame clones and misses some; the assay was immunoSEQ multiplex PCR. The sample shows roughly 100,000 clones, about 92% of them seen only once. The sample here was peripheral blood, taken 28 days after the second AZD1222 dose. These receptors were collected from an adult who received the AZD1222 COVID-19 vaccine.

This chain uses TRBV14 with TRBJ1-1, with a weak D call TRBD1 (5 bases). The germline gives CDR1 SGHDN, CDR2 FVKESK. This CDR3 comprises 18 residues. The ends were cut back, 0 bases at V and 1 base at J, with 18 bases in the middle. The CDR3 region is CASSQDDREKGRNTEAFF. CDR3 DNA: TGTGCCAGCAGCCAAGATGACCGGGAGAAGGGGAGGAACACTGAAGCTTTCTTT. Using reference TRBV14 and TRBJ1-1 for the parts outside the CDR3, the full variable domain is EAGVTQFPSHSVIEKGQTVTLRCDPISGHDNLYWYRRVMGKEIKFLLHFVKESKQDESGMPNNRFLAERTGGTYSTLKVQPAELEDSGVYFCASSQDDREKGRNTEAFFGQGTRLTVV.

The chain carries TRBV9 and TRBJ1-6, with TRBD1 matching 8 bases. CDR3 length: 15 amino acids. Germline V gene lookup returns CDR1 SGDLS and CDR2 YYNGEE. Unmatched junction bases numbered 13, after V lost 7 bases and J lost 10 bases. The DNA of the CDR3 is TGTGCCAGCGCAAGCGGAGGACAGGGACTGTCACCCCTCCACTTT. Residues: CASASGGQGLSPLHF. The full variable domain, with the rest looked up from reference TRBV9 and TRBJ1-6, is DSGVTQTPKHLITATGQRVTLRCSPRSGDLSVYWYQQSLDQGLQFLIQYYNGEERAKGNILERFSAQQFPDLHSELNLSSLELGDSALYFCASASGGQGLSPLHFGNGTRLTVT.

The chain joins TRBV6-5 to TRBJ2-3; D is uncertain. Germline V gene lookup returns CDR1 MNHEY and CDR2 SVGAGI. The V end lost 5 bases, the J end lost 1 base, and 10 bases lay between the germline ends. CDR3 length equals 14 residues. The DNA for the CDR3 is TGTGCCAGCAGTCCCAGAGGTCGCACAGATACGCAGTATTTT. Translation: CASSPRGRTDTQYF.

The genes are TRBV5-1 and TRBJ1-2; TRBD1 aligns across 7 bases. Germline CDR1 reads SGHRS; CDR2 reads YFSETQ. The CDR3 is 16 residues long. After removal of 2 bases from V and 4 bases from J, the junction contained 11 bases not matched to a gene. DNA of the CDR3: TGCGCCAGCAGCTTAGGACAGGCGTCTTCTGTCTATGGCTACACCTTC. Protein sequence: CASSLGQASSVYGYTF.

The chain has TRBV11-3 and TRBJ2-7; D may match TRBD1 or TRBD2 (5 bases each). Trimming removed 10 bases at V and 3 bases at J, with 13 bases between. Per the germline V gene, CDR1 is SGHNT and CDR2 is YENEEA. The CDR3 extends over 12 amino acids. CDR3 DNA: TGTGCCAACCGGGAAGGGGACTACGAGCAGTACTTC. Translation: CANREGDYEQYF.

This rearrangement joins TRBV9 to TRBJ1-1, with TRBD1 identical over 7 bases. Per germline, CDR1 SGDLS and CDR2 YYNGEE. The ends lost 6 bases at V and 0 bases at J; junction bases unmatched: 8. The CDR3 has 15 amino acids. CDR3 in DNA: TGTGCCAGCACTCCTTGGGGACAGCTGAACACTGAAGCTTTCTTT. Protein sequence: CASTPWGQLNTEAFF.

The chain employs TRBV5-1 and TRBJ2-1; TRBD2 matches at 8 bases. Unmatched junction bases numbered 6, after V lost 1 base and J lost 0 bases. Germline CDR1 SGHRS, CDR2 YFSETQ. The CDR3 consists of 17 residues. The CDR3 nucleotides are TGCGCCAGCAGCTTGTCTAGCGGGTCGCACTCCTACAATGAGCAGTTCTTC. The encoded protein is CASSLSSGSHSYNEQFF.

The chain joins TRBV6-5 to TRBJ2-7; D unresolved. V gave up 8 bases and J gave up 5 bases, with 16 bases separating them. The CDR3 runs 13 residues. In germline, CDR1 is MNHEY, CDR2 SVGAGI. In DNA, the CDR3 is TGTGCCAGCCGCAGGTCCTCTGGCGACGAGCAGTACTTC. It yields the protein CASRRSSGDEQYF.

V gene TRBV24-1 combines with J gene TRBJ1-2, with 9 bases lining up with TRBD1. The CDR3 has 12 residues. Germline V gives CDR1 KGHDR, CDR2 SFDVKD. V shed 9 bases and J 6 bases; nucleotides not matched to a gene: 4. The DNA for the CDR3 is TGTGCCACCGGGACAGGGAACGATGGCTACACCTTC. Amino acids: CATGTGNDGYTF.

The V and J genes are TRBV11-2 and TRBJ2-2, with a weak D call TRBD1 (5 bases). CDR1 is SGHAT, CDR2 FQNNGV, per germline. Trimming pared 6 bases from V and 4 bases from J, leaving 9 bases between. The CDR3 is 13 residues long. The CDR3 here is CASSQGLTGELFF. The CDR3, as DNA: TGTGCCAGCAGTCAGGGTCTCACCGGGGAGCTGTTTTTT.

The chain links TRBV19 to TRBJ1-5; D is possibly TRBD1 (5 bases). Germline loops: CDR1 LNHDA, CDR2 SQIVND (reference sequence). Trimming cost V 4 bases and J 0 bases, with 16 bases left between them. The CDR3 runs 17 residues. CDR3 residues: CASSTPLRGASNQPQHF. For the CDR3, the DNA is TGTGCCAGTAGTACCCCCTTAAGAGGGGCTAGCAATCAGCCCCAGCATTTT.

The chain employs TRBV6-5 and TRBJ1-2; D gene unclear. Per germline, CDR1 MNHEY and CDR2 SVGAGI. Deletions cut 10 bases from V and 0 bases from J, with 9 bases between. This CDR3 is built from 12 residues. CDR3 sequence reads: CATAEANYGYTF. DNA for the CDR3: TGTGCCACCGCGGAAGCTAACTATGGCTACACCTTC.

The chain combines TRBV14 with TRBJ2-2; possibly TRBD1 for D (6 bases). Trimming removed 0 bases at V and 2 bases at J, with 10 bases between. There are 16 residues in the CDR3. CDR1 is SGHDN, CDR2 FVKESK, per germline. The CDR3 DNA is TGTGCCAGCAGCCAAGAGAGGGGGACCAACACCGGGGAGCTGTTTTTT. Translating gives CASSQERGTNTGELFF.

The rearrangement links TRBV7-8 to TRBJ2-3, with 7 positions matching TRBD1. V gave up 2 bases and J gave up 2 bases; unmatched junction bases: 10. The CDR3 spans 17 residues. CDR1 is SGHVS and CDR2 is FQNEAQ in the germline V gene. The CDR3 DNA reads TGTGCCAGCAGCTTAAGACCTCGGGACAGCCTCACAGATACGCAGTATTTT. Its protein is CASSLRPRDSLTDTQYF. The full variable domain, with the rest looked up from reference TRBV7-8 and TRBJ2-3, is GAGVSQSPRYKVAKRGQDVALRCDPISGHVSLFWYQQALGQGPEFLTYFQNEAQLDKSGLPSDRFFAERPEGSVSTLKIQRTQQEDSAVYLCASSLRPRDSLTDTQYFGPGTRLTVL.

The CDR3 region has the DNA TGTGCCAGTAGGGGGGGCAATGGGGAGACCCAGTACTTC. Protein: CASRGGNGETQYF. The chain uses TRBV19 and TRBJ2-5; the D call may be TRBD1 or TRBD2 (6 bases each). This CDR3 region has 13 residues. V was shortened by 6 bases and J by 5 bases, with 13 bases between the two germline ends. Germline values: CDR1 LNHDA, CDR2 SQIVND (reference sequence).

The rearrangement uses TRBV10-1 and TRBJ1-5, with D hard to call. There are 18 residues in the CDR3. V was pared by 6 bases and J by 1 base, with 22 bases between. The germline CDR1 and CDR2 sequences are WNHNN and SYGVQD (reference sequence). CDR3 region: CASSPYSSTVESNQPQHF. The CDR3, as DNA: TGCGCCAGCAGCCCGTACAGTTCCACGGTTGAAAGCAATCAGCCCCAGCATTTT.

The V call is TRBV5-5, the J call TRBJ1-6; possible D gene TRBD1, 5 bases. Germline CDR1 is SGHKS and CDR2 is YYEKEE (reference sequence). V lost 1 base to trimming and J lost 9 bases, with 20 bases between them. This CDR3 spans 17 amino acids. CDR3: CASSLQGGGFPSSPLHF. The CDR3 DNA sequence: TGTGCCAGCAGCTTGCAAGGCGGGGGGTTTCCCAGTTCACCCCTCCACTTT.

The chain carries TRBV5-4 and TRBJ2-1; D is undetermined. CDR1 and CDR2 (germline): SGHNT, YYREEE (reference sequence). This CDR3 comprises 12 residues. The ends were cut back, 4 bases at V and 7 bases at J, with 9 bases in the middle. The CDR3 loop is CASSPSRNEQFF. The CDR3 DNA follows: TGTGCCAGCAGCCCTAGTCGGAATGAGCAGTTCTTC.

CDR3 loop: CASSPDRGQDQYF. In nucleotides, the CDR3 is TGTGCCAGTAGCCCGGACAGGGGTCAGGACCAGTACTTC. This sequence joins TRBV19 and TRBJ2-5; 9 bases fit TRBD1. The CDR3 spans 13 residues. With V trimmed by 6 bases and J by 10 bases, 9 bases remained unmatched. The germline CDR1 and CDR2 sequences are LNHDA and SQIVND (reference sequence).

In its sample, this clone was seen once. The chain uses TRBV3-1 (or the pseudogene TRBV3-2) and TRBJ1-1; TRBD1 might be the D (6 bases). The V gene's germline CDR1 is LGHDT and CDR2 YNNKEL (reference sequence). V was clipped by 6 bases and J by 1 base, with 9 bases between them. This CDR3 is 13 amino acids long. CDR3 in DNA: TGTGCCAGCAGTGAGGACAGGAACACTGAAGCTTTCTTT. This sequence encodes CASSEDRNTEAFF.

The chain recombines TRBV21-1 with TRBJ2-1; TRBD2 is the table's D call and was not checked against the DNA. TRBV21-1 is labeled a pseudogene. The CDR3 is 15 amino acids. CDR3: CASSKGRKAGREQFF. The CDR3 DNA sequence: TGTGCCAGCAGCAAAGGAAGGAAGGCGGGGAGGGAGCAGTTCTTC.

This clone has a single count. The chain combines TRBV5-6 with TRBJ1-1, with D tentatively TRBD1 (5 bases). This CDR3 has 15 amino acids. Trimming pared 2 bases from V and 7 bases from J, leaving 18 bases between. The germline V gene has CDR1 SGHDT and CDR2 YYEEEE. This CDR3 is CASSLLPRLGVEAFF. In nucleotides, the CDR3 is TGTGCCAGCAGCTTACTCCCGCGTCTGGGGGTTGAAGCTTTCTTT.

This chain joins TRBV6-1 and TRBJ2-5; 7 nucleotides line up with TRBD1. Germline-derived CDR1 and CDR2 are MNHNS and SASEGT. Trimming removed 3 bases from V and 5 bases from J; junction bases left unmatched: 9. This CDR3 is built from 15 residues. CDR3 residues: CASSEVQGVGETQYF. CDR3 nucleotide sequence: TGTGCCAGCAGTGAGGTCCAGGGGGTAGGGGAGACCCAGTACTTC.

The V and J genes are TRBV6-4 and TRBJ2-3, with D possibly TRBD2 on 7 matching bases. The CDR3 runs 16 residues. The V end lost 0 bases, the J end lost 3 bases, and 13 bases lay between the germline ends. Germline values: CDR1 MRHNA, CDR2 SNTAGT. The CDR3 spells CASSDSGGGGTDTQYF. CDR3 in DNA: TGTGCCAGCAGTGACTCGGGGGGGGGCGGTACAGATACGCAGTATTTT.

This sequence joins TRBV5-4 and TRBJ1-2; the D gene is possibly TRBD1 (6 bases). The CDR3 contains 14 residues. CDR1 SGHNT and CDR2 YYREEE come from the germline V gene (reference sequence). Trimming cost V 4 bases and J 4 bases, with 14 bases left between them. CDR3 sequence (DNA): TGTGCCAGCAGCCTGAATACAGGGCCCTATGGCTACACCTTC. It specifies CASSLNTGPYGYTF.

The chain uses TRBV15 and TRBJ2-7; 9 bases agree with TRBD1. Unmatched junction bases numbered 5, after V lost 0 bases and J lost 2 bases. The CDR3 extends over 16 amino acids. CDR1 LNHNV and CDR2 YYDKDF come from the germline V gene (reference sequence). The CDR3: CATSRDRGQGTYEQYF. The CDR3 coding sequence is TGTGCCACCAGCAGAGACCGGGGACAGGGCACCTACGAGCAGTACTTC.